The source of this TCR beta chain is a study of cytomegalovirus exposure and HLA in healthy donors. Use of 60 Vbeta and 13 Jbeta primers characterized the PCR. TCRdb's table, derived via immunoSEQ multiplex PCR, lists solely in-frame clones and lacks some. The table shows 95,000 to 100,000 clones, with 65% to 80% occurring only once. CDR1 SGHVS and CDR2 FQNEAQ come from the germline V gene. The CDR3 has 13 residues. After removal of 2 bases from V and 5 bases from J, the junction contained 1 base not matched to a gene. The donors (healthy individuals) were bone marrow donors. In regard to this clone: The antigen remains unidentified.

Study results and caveats: Researchers catalogued 160 or so TCR beta chains as cytomegalovirus-associated. It was reported that TCR beta sequences correctly inferred the HLA-A and HLA-B alleles for most subjects. Reportedly, cytomegalovirus status was diagnosed with high sensitivity and specificity.

The TCR comes from a man aged 55 to 70 in good health and CMV-seropositive. The sequencing input was PBMCs. This chain connects TRBV7-8 to TRBJ2-7, with 9 bases lining up with TRBD1. The CDR3 DNA is TGTGCCAGCAGCTTAAGGGACAGGGACGAGCAGTACTTC. It codes for CASSLRDRDEQYF.